These 20 T cell receptor beta chains originate from one sample sequenced in a study of blood T cell repertoires in COVID-19. Libraries were prepared by immunoSEQ multiplex PCR; TCRdb keeps only in-frame clonotypes and omits some of them. The data show about 250,000 clones, about nine tenths seen once. Input material: PBMCs or T cells enriched from blood (not recorded which). The receptors here all came from a man aged 40-49 years who had recovered from COVID-19.

The chain carries TRBV2 and TRBJ1-6; D gene ambiguous. CDR3 length: 15 amino acids. CDR1 SNHLY and CDR2 FYNNEI come from the germline V gene. V shed 5 bases and J shed 8 bases, with 16 bases lying between them. CDR3 sequence reads: CASSFRVPQDSPLHF. For the CDR3, the DNA is TGTGCCAGCAGTTTCCGAGTCCCCCAGGATTCACCCCTCCACTTT.

The chain couples TRBV4-2 to TRBJ1-3; TRBD1 matches at 11 bases. CDR1 is LGHNA and CDR2 is YNFKEQ in the germline V gene. CDR3 length: 22 amino acids. V trimming: 1 base; J trimming: 0 bases; junction bases outside the gene matches: 17. Here the CDR3 reads CASSQVQWTGGVRAGSGNTIYF. The CDR3 region has the DNA TGTGCCAGCAGCCAAGTCCAGTGGACAGGGGGCGTACGAGCGGGCTCTGGAAACACCATATATTTT.

This chain joins TRBV29-1 and TRBJ1-2; 9 bases fit TRBD1. This CDR3 contains 18 residues. V was clipped by 4 bases and J by 4 bases; unmatched bases: 19. CDR1 and CDR2 (germline): SQVTM, ANQGSEA. This chain's CDR3 is CSVVSHLGQGTGFYGYTF. CDR3 bases: TGCAGCGTTGTAAGCCACCTTGGACAGGGGACGGGGTTCTATGGCTACACCTTC.

The chain employs TRBV7-8 and TRBJ2-7; 8 positions match TRBD2. V shed 5 bases, J shed 0 bases, and the junction held 9 bases outside the gene matches. CDR1 is SGHVS and CDR2 is FQNEAQ in the germline V gene. This CDR3 is 16 amino acids long. The CDR3 is CASSGWTGGPSYEQYF. The CDR3 nucleotides are TGTGCCAGCAGCGGGTGGACGGGAGGGCCCTCCTACGAGCAGTACTTC.

This rearrangement joins TRBV21-1 to TRBJ2-7; the table's TRBD2 call for D was not verified on the DNA. TRBV21-1 is deemed a pseudogene. CDR3 length: 15 residues. CDR3 region: CASSKPLAGGGEQYF. The CDR3 nucleotides are TGTGCCAGCAGCAAACCCCTAGCGGGAGGCGGCGAGCAGTACTTC.

The chain combines TRBV12-3 or TRBV12-4 with TRBJ2-1, with a tentative D call TRBD1 (6 bases). This CDR3 has 13 residues. V lost 6 bases and J lost 4, with 10 bases in between. The CDR3 DNA reads TGTGCCAGCAGACAGGGTTTTTACAATGAGCAGTTCTTC. This codes for CASRQGFYNEQFF.

In regard to this clone: It may be a read error: a sequence one base away is much more abundant. V usage is TRBV7-9 and J usage is TRBJ2-7, with 9 bases that match TRBD1. The CDR3 length is 15 residues. Trimming cost V 0 bases and J 3 bases; bases outside gene matches: 3. The germline CDR1 and CDR2 sequences are SEHNR and FQNEAQ (reference sequence). CDR3 nucleotides: TGTGCCAGCAGCTTAGCGGGGACAGGGTTCTACGAGCAGTACTTC. Translation: CASSLAGTGFYEQYF.

This clone was observed once. This chain links TRBV7-9 with TRBJ2-7; 10 nucleotides agree with TRBD1. This CDR3 region has 18 residues. The V gene's germline CDR1 is SEHNR and CDR2 FQNEAQ (reference sequence). With 3 bases clipped from V and 4 bases from J, the junction kept 15 bases outside the gene matches. The CDR3 here is CASSFGDRGPSRSYEQYF. Written as DNA, the CDR3 is TGTGCCAGCAGCTTTGGCGACAGGGGGCCTAGCAGGTCGTACGAGCAGTACTTC.

The V and J genes are TRBV29-1 and TRBJ2-3; 9 nucleotides match TRBD1. V was pared by 4 bases and J by 6 bases, with 8 bases of the junction left unmatched. CDR1 is SQVTM, CDR2 ANQGSEA, per germline. This CDR3 comprises 14 residues. CDR3 DNA: TGCAGCGTTGTACGTGGGACAGGGATCGATACGCAGTATTTT. This gives the protein CSVVRGTGIDTQYF.

This clone came up once. The rearrangement joins TRBV7-8 to TRBJ2-3, with D perhaps matching TRBD2 (5 bases). Germline V gives CDR1 SGHVS, CDR2 FQNEAQ. CDR3 length: 16 amino acids. Trimming removed 6 bases at V and 1 base at J, with 17 bases between. Here the CDR3 reads CASSSVPREGTDTQYF. CDR3 DNA: TGTGCCAGCAGTTCCGTCCCCCGGGAAGGCACAGATACGCAGTATTTT.

This clone was recorded only once. The chain carries TRBV9 and TRBJ1-4; D perhaps matches TRBD1 (5 bases). V was clipped by 4 bases and J by 6 bases, with 16 bases between them. The V gene's germline CDR1 is SGDLS and CDR2 YYNGEE. This CDR3 region has 15 residues. The CDR3 spells CASSSSTGSHEKLFF. The CDR3 nucleotides are TGTGCCAGCAGCTCTTCTACAGGATCCCATGAAAAACTGTTTTTT.

V is TRBV30 and J is TRBJ1-2; no definite D call. Trimming cost V 2 bases and J 1 base, with 8 bases left between them. Germline-derived CDR1 and CDR2 are GTSNPN and SVGIG (reference sequence). The CDR3 has 13 residues. CDR3 in amino acids: CAWSREFNYGYTF. The CDR3, as DNA: TGTGCCTGGAGTCGGGAATTTAACTATGGCTACACCTTC.

The rearrangement links TRBV29-1 to TRBJ1-1, with D maybe TRBD1 (6 bases). The CDR3 sequence is 15 residues long. V was pared by 4 bases and J by 1 base, with 16 bases between. The germline CDR1 and CDR2 sequences are SQVTM and ANQGSEA. The DNA for the CDR3 is TGCAGCGTTGCTTGGCTACAGGGACAGAACACTGAAGCTTTCTTT. This translates into CSVAWLQGQNTEAFF.

This chain uses TRBV28 with TRBJ1-1; D is unclear. This CDR3 region has 14 residues. Trimming stripped 3 bases from V and 0 bases from J, with 8 bases between. Germline V gene data show CDR1 as MDHEN and CDR2 as SYDVKM. In nucleotides, the CDR3 is TGTGCCAGCAGTTTTTTCAGTATGAACACTGAAGCTTTCTTT. This codes for CASSFFSMNTEAFF.

The chain employs TRBV6-1 and TRBJ2-7; 8 bases map to TRBD2. This CDR3 is built from 15 residues. J gave up 2 bases and V 3 bases, and 6 bases lay outside the gene matches. Germline CDR1 is MNHNS and CDR2 is SASEGT. CDR3 coding DNA: TGTGCCAGCAGTGAGGCCGGGACTAGAGCCTACGAGCAGTACTTC. Translation: CASSEAGTRAYEQYF.

The rearrangement joins TRBV19 to TRBJ2-3, with 7 positions matching TRBD2. CDR1 is LNHDA and CDR2 is SQIVND in the germline V gene (reference sequence). V shed 6 bases and J 9 bases; nucleotides not matched to a gene: 12. CDR3 size: 14 residues. This CDR3 is CASRSEGREGTQYF. DNA for the CDR3: TGTGCCAGTAGATCCGAGGGGAGGGAGGGGACGCAGTATTTT. The complete variable domain, with remaining parts taken from reference TRBV19 and TRBJ2-3, reads DGGITQSPKYLFRKEGQNVTLSCEQNLNHDAMYWYRQDPGQGLRLIYYSQIVNDFQKGDIAEGYSVSREKKESFPLTVTSAQKNPTAFYLCASRSEGREGTQYFGPGTRLTVL.

The chain uses TRBV29-1 and TRBJ2-2; TRBD1 aligns across 8 bases. With 6 bases clipped from V and 13 bases from J, the junction kept 7 bases outside the gene matches. CDR1 SQVTM and CDR2 ANQGSEA come from the germline V gene. The CDR3 sequence is 11 residues long. DNA of the CDR3: TGCAGCGTGGAAACAGGGGGAGGGCTGTTTTTT. Translation gives CSVETGGGLFF.

V gene TRBV7-7 combines with J gene TRBJ2-2; D not resolved. This CDR3 has 15 residues. Germline-derived CDR1 and CDR2 are SSHAT and FNYEAQ (reference sequence). The V and J ends lost 1 base and 4 bases respectively, with 10 bases between them. Written as DNA, the CDR3 is TGTGCCAGCAGCTTAGTCGGTTCTTCCACCGGGGAGCTGTTTTTT. Translating it yields CASSLVGSSTGELFF. The whole variable domain, filled in from reference TRBV7-7 and TRBJ2-2, reads GAGVSQSPRYKVTKRGQDVTLRCDPISSHATLYWYQQALGQGPEFLTYFNYEAQPDKSGLPSDRFSAERPEGSISTLTIQRTEQRDSAMYRCASSLVGSSTGELFFGEGSRLTVL.

The chain links TRBV6-5 to TRBJ2-7; the D is unclear. Trimming pared 2 bases from V and 3 bases from J, leaving 11 bases between. CDR1 is MNHEY and CDR2 is SVGAGI in the germline V gene. This CDR3 spans 14 amino acids. The CDR3 loop is CASSYRREYYEQYF. For the CDR3, the DNA is TGTGCCAGCAGTTACAGGAGAGAATACTACGAGCAGTACTTC.

This chain connects TRBV7-2 to TRBJ2-7, with TRBD1 identical over 9 bases. The junction had 9 bases not matched to a gene; V was cut back by 5 bases and J by 7 bases. The CDR3 loop spans 14 amino acids. Germline-derived CDR1 and CDR2 are SGHTA and FQGNSA. DNA of the CDR3: TGTGCCAGCAGCCACGGACAGGGGCCAGTTGAGCAGTACTTC. Its translation: CASSHGQGPVEQYF.